This TCR beta chain was profiled in a study of CD8 T cells in ankylosing spondylitis. Whole-study results and caveats: A motif in TCR beta, a set of roughly eight highly homologous variants, appeared characteristic of ankylosing spondylitis blood. Researchers report that disease-linked clones proved CD8+ and relatively rare in peripheral blood.

TCRdb used MiXCR to reprocess the 5' RACE reads, holding one entry per CDR3 protein. The sample holds 700,000 to 850,000 distinct CDR3 sequences, roughly 12% seen once. The CDR3 extends over 12 amino acids. Germline CDR1 and CDR2: DFQATT and SNEGSKA (reference sequence). V lost 3 bases, J lost 3 bases, and 9 bases lay in between. On this clonotype: Antigen unknown.

Input material: blood, either unsorted or a sorted T cell fraction (not recorded which). The V call is TRBV20-1, the J call TRBJ2-7; tentatively, D is TRBD1 (5 bases). The sequence was obtained from a male donor with ankylosing spondylitis. The CDR3 loop is CSARDTYYEQYF. For the CDR3, the DNA is TGCAGTGCTAGGGACACCTACTACGAGCAGTACTTC.